Each of the 2 T cell receptor beta chains below was sequenced from the same sample in a study of graft-versus-host responses after intestinal transplantation. Repertoires were generated with immunoSEQ multiplex PCR, while TCRdb's copy carries only in-frame clones and drops some. The sample has some 62,000 clones; 85% to 95% are singletons. Antigens for these TCRs are unknown. Sequencing used unstimulated CD8+ T cells sorted from spleen or lymph node cells, obtained before transplant. These TCRs come from a human donor who was the organ donor for an intestinal transplant.

This clone was seen once. The chain couples TRBV4-2 to TRBJ2-4; 14 nucleotides match TRBD2. This CDR3 has 19 residues. Per germline, CDR1 LGHNA and CDR2 YNFKEQ. V was clipped by 0 bases and J by 7 bases; unmatched bases: 11. The CDR3: CASSQDRTSGRPSGNIQYF. CDR3 nucleotides: TGTGCCAGCAGCCAAGATAGGACTAGCGGGAGGCCATCGGGGAACATTCAGTACTTC.

J is TRBJ1-1 and V is TRBV5-1; D gene uncertain. Trimming shortened V by 3 bases and J by 4 bases, and 4 bases separated the two germline ends. The germline gives CDR1 SGHRS, CDR2 YFSETQ. The CDR3 extends over 11 amino acids. In nucleotides, the CDR3 is TGCGCCAGCAGCTCCAGCACTGAAGCTTTCTTT. It specifies CASSSSTEAFF.